The TCR beta chain described here comes from a study of cytomegalovirus exposure and HLA in healthy donors. Overall study findings and caveats: It was reportedly the case that the classifier diagnosed cytomegalovirus status with high specificity and sensitivity. A later analysis linked 15,000 to 20,000 TCR beta sequences to HLA alleles at 0.05 false discovery rate. A later analysis found common viral pathogens apparently linked to several of the most significant clusters.

Primers: 60 Vbeta forward and 13 Jbeta reverse. Some clones are missing from TCRdb's copy, which holds only in-frame ones; the method was immunoSEQ multiplex PCR. Among 150,000 to 200,000 clones listed, over 75% were seen once. This clone came up a few times. Its specificity is unknown. The germline V gene encodes CDR1 SGDLS and CDR2 YYNGEE. CDR3 length: 14 residues. Trimming stripped 0 bases from V and 0 bases from J, with 6 bases between. This clonotype was obtained from a man aged 55 to 70 in good health and CMV-seronegative. Input material: PBMCs. The rearrangement links TRBV9 to TRBJ1-1; unclear D gene. The CDR3 loop is CASSVDGMNTEAFF. The CDR3, as DNA: TGTGCCAGCAGCGTAGATGGCATGAACACTGAAGCTTTCTTT.